A selection of T cell receptor beta chains follows, all from one sample in a study of identical twins. Using its own MiXCR run on the 5' RACE reads, TCRdb lists one record per CDR3 protein. The sample has about 730,000 distinct CDR3 sequences, about 20% seen once. These data were also filed under a second study, of T cells expressing NK-cell markers.

Sample: PBMCs. These receptor sequences come from a woman aged 18-29 years in good health. CDR3s include the opening cysteine and the closing phenylalanine or tryptophan. The D gene is left open where the match is weak. Where a row states a size, it is once, few, many or the class of an expanded clone; other rows omit it.

TRBV7-8,TRBD2,few,TRBJ2-2,TGTGCCAGCAGCTCACGGACTAGCGGGAGGTCCCGGGAGCTGTTTTTT,CASSSRTSGRSRELFF
TRBV5-6,TRBD1,-,TRBJ1-1,TGTGCCAGCAGCGGACAGGGGGCAAGGAACACTGAAGCTTTCTTT,CASSGQGARNTEAFF
TRBV9,-,-,TRBJ2-3,TGTGCCAGCAGCGAAAGCACTAGCACAGATACGCAGTATTTT,CASSESTSTDTQYF
TRBV4-3,-,few,TRBJ2-1,TGCGCCAGCAGCCAAGACCGGCTAGGCCACAATGAGCAGTTCTTC,CASSQDRLGHNEQFF
TRBV28,-,-,TRBJ2-7,TGTGCCAGCAGCCGCCCCGGACAGCTCCACGAGCAGTACTTC,CASSRPGQLHEQYF
TRBV5-6,-,-,TRBJ2-7,TGTGCCAGCAGCCCTGGGCTCATATGGTTGTACTTC,CASSPGLIWLYF
TRBV7-8,-,-,TRBJ2-7,TGTGCCAGCAGCCCTCAACCGTCCGAGCAGTACTTC,CASSPQPSEQYF
TRBV29-1,TRBD2,-,TRBJ2-7,TGCAGCGTAGTCCCGCCCGGACTAGCGGGCCCCTACGAGCAGTACTTC,CSVVPPGLAGPYEQYF
TRBV5-1,TRBD2,-,TRBJ2-1,TGCGCCAGCAGCTTAGCCAGCGGGAGGGCCTTCGGTGAGCAGTTCTTC,CASSLASGRAFGEQFF
TRBV5-5,-,once,TRBJ2-7,TGTGCCAGCAGCTTGGGCTTTGGCCCTAGTTACGAGCAGTACTTC,CASSLGFGPSYEQYF
TRBV4-3,-,-,TRBJ2-2,TGCGCCAGCAGCCAAGCCGGTGGGAACTCAGAGCTGTTTTTT,CASSQAGGNSELFF
TRBV27,TRBD1,-,TRBJ2-2,TGTGCCACCCTGAGACAGGGTGGTACCGGGGAGCTGTTTTTT,CATLRQGGTGELFF
TRBV6-1,-,-,TRBJ2-7,TGTGCCAGCAGAGACAGTTCCTCCTACGAGCAGTACTTC,CASRDSSSYEQYF
TRBV20-1,TRBD2,-,TRBJ2-7,TGCAGTGCTAGAGAGGGGGGGATTATGGGCGAGCAGTACTTC,CSAREGGIMGEQYF
TRBV20-1,TRBD2,-,TRBJ2-1,TGCAGTGCTAGTTTTCGAACTAGCGGGGCCTTTAATGAGCAGTTCTTC,CSASFRTSGAFNEQFF
TRBV7-2,TRBD2,many,TRBJ2-2,TGTGCCAGCAGACGGAGGACTAGTGGGGAGCTGTTTTTT,CASRRRTSGELFF
TRBV5-1,-,few,TRBJ1-2,TGCGCCAGCAGCCGACTGGAGGCTAAGGATGGCTACACCTTC,CASSRLEAKDGYTF
TRBV12-3/TRBV12-4,-,-,TRBJ2-2,TGTGCCAGCAGTACGGCCGCGGAGCTGTTTTTT,CASSTAAELFF
TRBV7-6,-,-,TRBJ2-2,TGTGCCAGCAGCTTAGGGCATCGGGGCACCGGGGAGCTGTTTTTT,CASSLGHRGTGELFF
TRBV7-8,-,-,TRBJ2-2,TGTGCCAGCAGCTTCCTTCTAGCCGGGGAGCTGTTTTTT,CASSFLLAGELFF
TRBV12-3/TRBV12-4,TRBD1,-,TRBJ2-5,TGTGCCAGCAGAAGAGCCGGGACAGGGGGCTTCGAGACCCAGTACTTC,CASRRAGTGGFETQYF
TRBV7-8,TRBD1,-,TRBJ2-7,TGTGCCAGCAGCTTAGCGTGGGACAGGGAGTACGAGCAGTACTTC,CASSLAWDREYEQYF
TRBV28,-,-,TRBJ2-1,TGTGCCAGCAGTATGACGGGTAAAAGACCCTACAATGAGCAGTTCTTC,CASSMTGKRPYNEQFF
TRBV5-1,TRBD1,few,TRBJ2-5,TGCGCCAGCAGCTTGGACTCAGGGGGTCAGACCCAGTACTTC,CASSLDSGGQTQYF
TRBV6-1,-,few,TRBJ2-5,TGTGCCAGCAGAAGGGGGGTCGGCGGGACCCAGTACTTC,CASRRGVGGTQYF
TRBV6-5,-,-,TRBJ2-2,TGTGCCAGCGGAGTAGAAGTCGGGGAGCTGTTTTTT,CASGVEVGELFF
TRBV7-2,-,-,TRBJ2-7,TGTGCCAGCTCATTACGAGGGGGGCAGAAAGCCTACGAGCAGTACTTC,CASSLRGGQKAYEQYF
TRBV12-3/TRBV12-4,-,few,TRBJ2-3,TGTGCCAGCAGTCAACGTAGAGTCACAGATACGCAGTATTTT,CASSQRRVTDTQYF
TRBV12-3/TRBV12-4,TRBD1,many,TRBJ2-7,TGTGCCAGCAGCCTCGGACAGGGAAGAACCTACGAGCAGTACTTC,CASSLGQGRTYEQYF
TRBV6-1,-,many,TRBJ2-5,TGTGCCAGCACTCCCGAAGTCGGTAGAGAGACCCAGTACTTC,CASTPEVGRETQYF
TRBV25-1,-,-,TRBJ2-5,TGTGCCAGCAGTGAAGCGGGCGGGGATAAGGAGACCCAGTACTTC,CASSEAGGDKETQYF
TRBV20-1,-,few,TRBJ2-1,TGCAGTGCTAGAGAACTAGGGGTCGGTGAGCAGTTCTTC,CSARELGVGEQFF
TRBV5-6,TRBD2,few,TRBJ2-5,TGTGCCAGCAGCGACGGACTAGCAGAGACCCAGTACTTC,CASSDGLAETQYF
TRBV5-5,-,few,TRBJ1-1,TGTGCCAGCAGCTTGGAGAGGGCTGAAGCTTTCTTT,CASSLERAEAFF
TRBV12-3/TRBV12-4,TRBD1,few,TRBJ2-7,TGTGCCAGCAGTCGGGACAGGGTGAGGGTCCCCGAGCAGTACTTC,CASSRDRVRVPEQYF
TRBV5-1,TRBD1,many,TRBJ1-1,TGCGCCAGCAGCTTTTCAGGGGGGACTGAAGCTTTCTTT,CASSFSGGTEAFF
TRBV15,-,-,TRBJ1-3,TGTGCCACCAGCAGAGACGGGCAGGGCATCGGAAACACCATATATTTT,CATSRDGQGIGNTIYF
TRBV7-2,-,-,TRBJ1-5,TGTGCCAGCAGCTTATTCACCGAACAGCCCCAGCATTTT,CASSLFTEQPQHF
TRBV20-1,-,-,TRBJ2-3,TGCAGTGCCCCAGAGGAGGCCGGATCGCGGCCCAGCACAGATACGCAGTATTTT,CSAPEEAGSRPSTDTQYF
TRBV5-1,TRBD2,-,TRBJ2-1,TGCGCCAGCAGCTTGGGTCCGGGAGGCGGTAGCTACAATGAGCAGTTCTTC,CASSLGPGGGSYNEQFF
TRBV5-6,TRBD1,-,TRBJ1-4,TGTGCCAGCAGCGGCCGGGACAGGGCCGAAAAACTGTTTTTT,CASSGRDRAEKLFF
TRBV20-1,-,few,TRBJ2-7,TGCAGTGCTAGTTCGAAGGGCCTCTCCTACGAGCAGTACTTC,CSASSKGLSYEQYF
TRBV6-1,-,few,TRBJ1-1,TGTGCCAGCAGGTGGGGCAGGCAGAGATCTGAAGCTTTCTTT,CASRWGRQRSEAFF
TRBV12-3/TRBV12-4,-,few,TRBJ1-4,TGTGCCAGCAGGAGCATGTCGGGGTCTGAAAAACTGTTTTTT,CASRSMSGSEKLFF